This note documents a single T cell receptor beta chain sequence. This clonotype has ten or more counts. Its antigen remains unidentified. There are no base qualities to consult, and no much larger clone falls within one base. Library construction relied on PCR. For sequencing, an Illumina HiSeq 2500 was employed. TCR library preparation used molecular barcoding, with unique molecular identifiers applied to normalize quantification of the TCRbeta repertoire. TCRdb trimmed the raw reads at Q25, called clones with MiXCR and kept productive beta chains. Entries that share a CDR3 protein sequence are merged under the most common genes and DNA. The sample includes roughly 200,000 distinct CDR3 sequences, with 14% to 15% observed a single time. Under 15% of the sample comes from the top ten. The data were obtained in a study of T-cell reconstitution after alpha-beta-depleted transplantation in children (dated by TCRdb to about 2016). About the investigation overall: T-cell immune reconstitution after TCRalphabeta/CD19-depleted allogeneic hematopoietic cell transplantation in children was quantitatively tracked in the study by means of TCR repertoire profiling.

In the germline V gene, CDR1 corresponds to ENHRY and CDR2 to SYGVKD. The CDR3, cysteine through phenylalanine, is 14 amino acids long. Of all the DNA, just the CDR3 is kept, 42 bases in frame from base 1. V and J are trimmed by 3 bases and 0 bases, and the gene matches miss 1 base of the junction. The material was PBMCs from the stem cell graft donor, obtained from the stem cell graft. This TCR was sampled from a human donor who donated a stem cell graft to a child with acute lymphoblastic leukemia. Rearrangement joined TRBV10-3 to TRBJ2-7; TRBD2 agrees with 8 junctional bases. The CDR3 has the sequence CAISEAGDSYEQYF. The DNA sequence is TGTGCCATCAGTGAAGCGGGGGACTCCTACGAGCAGTACTTC.